One sample yielded the 12 T cell receptor beta chains listed below, sequenced in a study of blood T cell repertoires in COVID-19. Some clones are missing from TCRdb's copy, which holds only in-frame ones; the method was immunoSEQ multiplex PCR. The data contain 110,000 to 150,000 clones, approximately 80% of them singletons. The sequenced sample consisted of peripheral blood. The receptors were gathered from a woman between 45 and 65 years old with acute or convalescent COVID-19.

The rearrangement links TRBV2 to TRBJ2-7, with D possibly being TRBD2 (6 bases). There are 12 residues in the CDR3. Trimming left V 10 bases short and J 2 bases short, with 12 bases between. Germline V CDR1 and CDR2: SNHLY, FYNNEI. Written as DNA, the CDR3 is TGTGCCACCCGTGGGGGGACCTACGAGCAGTACTTC. Translation: CATRGGTYEQYF.

J is TRBJ2-3 and V is TRBV18; TRBD2 is a possible D gene (5 bases). CDR3 length equals 14 residues. Germline assignment: CDR1 KGHSH and CDR2 LQKENI. With 0 bases removed from V and 5 bases from J, the gap between germline ends came to 9 bases. The DNA for the CDR3 is TGTGCCAGCTCACCACCCGGGGTGGAAGATACGCAGTATTTT. It encodes CASSPPGVEDTQYF.

The V call is TRBV7-2, the J call TRBJ2-7; 10 nucleotides agree with TRBD2. V shed 5 bases and J 2 bases; nucleotides not matched to a gene: 6. This CDR3 has 15 residues. Germline V gives CDR1 SGHTA, CDR2 FQGNSA. CDR3 in DNA: TGTGCCAGCAGCGGGGGGCTAGCGGGGGCCTACGAGCAGTACTTC. It translates to CASSGGLAGAYEQYF.

The V call is TRBV9, the J call TRBJ1-6; maybe TRBD1 (5 bases). The V end was cut by 2 bases, the J end by 7 bases, with 10 bases between. The CDR3 consists of 14 residues. Germline assignment: CDR1 SGDLS and CDR2 YYNGEE. The CDR3 sequence: CASSVVQANSPLHF. In DNA, the CDR3 is TGTGCCAGCAGCGTGGTACAGGCGAATTCACCCCTCCACTTT. The full variable domain, with the rest looked up from reference TRBV9 and TRBJ1-6, is DSGVTQTPKHLITATGQRVTLRCSPRSGDLSVYWYQQSLDQGLQFLIQYYNGEERAKGNILERFSAQQFPDLHSELNLSSLELGDSALYFCASSVVQANSPLHFGNGTRLTVT.

CDR3 coding DNA: TGTGCCAGCAGTGAGAGACGGGACAGGGTCTCTGAAGCTTTCTTT. Encoded protein: CASSERRDRVSEAFF. This rearrangement joins TRBV2 to TRBJ1-1; 9 bases align to TRBD1. Germline assignment: CDR1 SNHLY and CDR2 FYNNEI. The CDR3 totals 15 residues. With 3 bases clipped from V and 6 bases from J, the junction kept 8 bases outside the gene matches.

The chain combines TRBV4-2 with TRBJ1-1; 8 bases map to TRBD1. V shed 7 bases, J shed 0 bases, and the junction held 4 bases outside the gene matches. The CDR3 is made up of 14 amino acids. The germline V gene has CDR1 LGHNA and CDR2 YNFKEQ. The CDR3 reads CASMDRVMNTEAFF. In DNA, the CDR3 is TGTGCCAGCATGGACAGGGTGATGAACACTGAAGCTTTCTTT.

This chain connects TRBV19 to TRBJ1-6, with TRBD1 matching over 10 bases. CDR3 length: 17 amino acids. The germline V gene encodes CDR1 LNHDA and CDR2 SQIVND (reference sequence). The V and J ends lost 7 bases and 7 bases, in that order; junction bases with no gene match: 13. This CDR3 is CASTPTRTGGANSPLHF. Written as DNA, the CDR3 is TGTGCCAGTACCCCAACTAGGACAGGGGGAGCGAATTCACCCCTCCACTTT.

The gene calls are TRBV6-5 and TRBJ1-2, with D possibly matching TRBD1 (6 bases). The ends were cut back, 0 bases at V and 6 bases at J, with 14 bases in the middle. Looked up from germline, CDR1 is MNHEY and CDR2 is SVGAGI. The CDR3 loop spans 15 amino acids. The CDR3, as DNA: TGTGCCAGCAGTTACTCGAGTCAGGGGATCGATGGCTACACCTTC. Translation: CASSYSSQGIDGYTF.

V is TRBV6-5 and J is TRBJ1-1, with TRBD1 as a possible D gene (6 bases). Trimming took off 7 bases at V and 2 bases at J, with 11 bases between the two ends. Germline V lookup: CDR1 MNHEY, CDR2 SVGAGI. The CDR3 runs to 13 residues. The CDR3 DNA follows: TGTGCCAGCACGGGGGGCTTTAACACTGAAGCTTTCTTT. Its translation is CASTGGFNTEAFF.

This clone was counted only a few times. CDR3 DNA: TGTGCCACCAGTGGGCCTAGCGGGAGCTCCTACAATGAGCAGTTCTTC. Residues: CATSGPSGSSYNEQFF. V usage is TRBV24-1 and J usage is TRBJ2-1; 10 nucleotides line up with TRBD2. Trimming at V came to 5 bases and at J to 0 bases, leaving 3 bases not matched to a gene. The germline CDR1 and CDR2 sequences are KGHDR and SFDVKD. The CDR3 loop spans 16 amino acids.

J is TRBJ2-1 and V is TRBV9; 9 bases map to TRBD2. Germline trimming cut 0 bases from V and 5 bases from J; bases unmatched to any gene: 3. The germline CDR1 and CDR2 sequences are SGDLS and YYNGEE. The CDR3 spans 15 residues. Here the CDR3 reads CASSVAASGNNEQFF. Written as DNA, the CDR3 is TGTGCCAGCAGCGTAGCGGCTAGCGGGAACAATGAGCAGTTCTTC. The whole variable domain, remainder taken from reference TRBV9 and TRBJ2-1, is DSGVTQTPKHLITATGQRVTLRCSPRSGDLSVYWYQQSLDQGLQFLIQYYNGEERAKGNILERFSAQQFPDLHSELNLSSLELGDSALYFCASSVAASGNNEQFFGPGTRLTVL.

The genes are TRBV4-1 and TRBJ1-5; 7 nucleotides match TRBD1. The germline V gene encodes CDR1 MGHRA and CDR2 YSYEKL. V lost 2 bases, J lost 5 bases, and 6 bases stayed unmatched. This CDR3 has 15 amino acids. The CDR3 spells CASSQPGQGDQPQHF. CDR3 nucleotide sequence: TGCGCCAGCAGCCAACCGGGGCAGGGGGATCAGCCCCAGCATTTT.